This T cell receptor beta chain was sequenced during a study of cytomegalovirus exposure and HLA in healthy donors. Broader study findings: Most TCRs appeared rarely, but some public TCRs recurred in many donors.

In the PCR, 60 Vbeta and 13 Jbeta primers were used. In the original processing: It was a later analysis that counted 83 million or so unique TCR beta chains, of which around 11 million were shared. TCRdb keeps only in-frame clones here, not all; method: immunoSEQ multiplex PCR. V, J and clone size are taken as reported in that table, and D and trimming were inferred from the DNA itself. Of about 180,000 clones detected, roughly 87% appear once; the ten largest clones hold 1.5% to 1.9%. As regards this clone: Antigen: not known.

The sample comprised PBMCs. The sequence derives from a man aged 35 to 55 in good health and CMV-seronegative.

The CDR3 spells CASSFSGAARDTQYF. CDR3 DNA sequence: TGTGCCAGCAGCTTTAGCGGGGCGGCTCGGGATACGCAGTATTTT. The V and J genes are TRBV11-3 and TRBJ2-3; TRBD2 matches at 8 bases. This CDR3 spans 15 amino acids. Germline CDR1 and CDR2: SGHNT and YENEEA. The V and J ends lost 3 bases and 6 bases, in that order; junction bases with no gene match: 8.